The source of this TCR beta chain is a study of post-analysis software for immune sequencing data. Background on the study: Included among the disease courses, which were recorded for the cohort, were relapsing-remitting, secondary progressive and progressive-relapsing multiple sclerosis. Study-level points and caveats: TRBV5-6, TRBV5-1 and TRBV20-1 were among several TRBV segments more frequent in patients than controls. Controls' normalized Chao1 diversity significantly exceeded that of multiple sclerosis patients. Strong co-clustering by F measure was seen for same-batch samples.

Unique molecular identifiers featured in each of the TCR beta cDNA libraries. A population of roughly 1 to 11 million T cells gave rise to roughly 0.5 million cDNA molecules. Each CDR3 protein is one row after TCRdb ran MiXCR on the PCR reads. The sample contains about 540,000 distinct CDR3 sequences, about a third of which appear only once. Details on this clonotype: What it binds is not known.

The length of the CDR3 is 15 residues. From germline, CDR1 is DFQATT and CDR2 SNEGSKA (reference sequence). V lost 6 bases to trimming and J lost 5 bases; unmatched junction nucleotides: 15. The receptor's source is a girl aged 2 to 17 with multiple sclerosis. Sequenced: blood. The genes are TRBV20-1 and TRBJ2-5; 7 positions agree with TRBD2. The CDR3 nucleotides read TGCAGTGCCCGGGGGGTGGCTCCCCTCGGGGAGACCCAGTACTTC. This encodes CSARGVAPLGETQYF.